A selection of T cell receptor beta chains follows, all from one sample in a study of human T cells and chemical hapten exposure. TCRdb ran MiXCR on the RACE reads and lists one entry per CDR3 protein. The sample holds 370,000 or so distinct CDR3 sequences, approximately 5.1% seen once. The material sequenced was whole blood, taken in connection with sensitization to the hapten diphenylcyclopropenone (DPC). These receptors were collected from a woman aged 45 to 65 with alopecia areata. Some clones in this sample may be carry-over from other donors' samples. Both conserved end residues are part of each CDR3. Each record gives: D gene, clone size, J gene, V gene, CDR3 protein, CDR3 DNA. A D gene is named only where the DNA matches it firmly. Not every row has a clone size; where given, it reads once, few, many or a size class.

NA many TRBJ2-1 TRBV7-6 CASSLALRSGNNEQFF TGTGCCAGCAGCTTAGCCCTGCGGTCCGGGAACAATGAGCAGTTCTTC
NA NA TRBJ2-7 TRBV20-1 CSARGDSNYYEQYF TGCAGTGCTAGGGGAGACAGTAACTACTACGAGCAGTACTTC
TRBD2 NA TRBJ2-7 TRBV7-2 CASSRTSGFDEQYF TGTGCCAGTTCCCGAACTAGCGGGTTCGACGAGCAGTACTTC
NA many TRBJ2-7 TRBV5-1 CASSHPPSYEQYF TGCGCCAGCAGCCACCCACCATCCTACGAGCAGTACTTC
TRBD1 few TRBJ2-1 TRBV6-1 CASILHGTDYNEQFF TGTGCCAGCATCCTGCACGGGACAGACTACAATGAGCAGTTCTTC
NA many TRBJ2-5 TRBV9 CASSVEGTEETQYF TGTGCCAGCAGCGTAGAAGGGACGGAAGAGACCCAGTACTTC
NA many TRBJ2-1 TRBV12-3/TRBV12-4 CASSPGTHNEQFF TGTGCCAGCAGTCCCGGGACTCACAATGAGCAGTTCTTC
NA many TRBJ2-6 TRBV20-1 CSARNQGRGANVLTF TGCAGTGCCCGAAACCAGGGACGAGGGGCCAACGTCCTGACTTTC
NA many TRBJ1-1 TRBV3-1 CASSQGTPGSEAFF TGTGCCAGCAGCCAAGGGACTCCAGGGAGTGAGGCTTTCTTT
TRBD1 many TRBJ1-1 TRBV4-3 CASSQIQGTEAFF TGCGCCAGCAGCCAGATACAGGGGACTGAAGCTTTCTTT